The clone carrying this T cell receptor beta chain was seen a few times. There are 19 residues in the CDR3. Germline loops: CDR1 SGHAT, CDR2 FQNNGV. Germline trimming cut 2 bases from V and 5 bases from J; bases unmatched to any gene: 15. This sample was included in a study of T-cell memory formation after mild COVID-19. TCRdb processed the 5' RACE reads anew with MiXCR; each CDR3 protein has one entry. The sample lists approximately 250,000 distinct CDR3 sequences; over 15% were seen once. The chain joins TRBV11-2 to TRBJ1-5, with 10 bases matching TRBD1. The sequence came from a man between 18 and 29 years old who had mild COVID-19 (a few samples of this study predate the infection). Cell type and time point are not known. Material: PBMCs or a T cell subset sorted from them (not recorded which). Here the CDR3 reads CASSLNWDGTGDRHQPQHF. CDR3 coding DNA: TGTGCCAGCAGCTTAAACTGGGATGGGACAGGGGACCGGCATCAGCCCCAGCATTTT. Supplemented by reference TRBV11-2 and TRBJ1-5, the full variable domain reads EAGVAQSPRYKIIEKRQSVAFWCNPISGHATLYWYQQILGQGPKLLIQFQNNGVVDDSQLPKDRFSAERLKGVDSTLKIQPAKLEDSAVYLCASSLNWDGTGDRHQPQHFGDGTRLSIL.